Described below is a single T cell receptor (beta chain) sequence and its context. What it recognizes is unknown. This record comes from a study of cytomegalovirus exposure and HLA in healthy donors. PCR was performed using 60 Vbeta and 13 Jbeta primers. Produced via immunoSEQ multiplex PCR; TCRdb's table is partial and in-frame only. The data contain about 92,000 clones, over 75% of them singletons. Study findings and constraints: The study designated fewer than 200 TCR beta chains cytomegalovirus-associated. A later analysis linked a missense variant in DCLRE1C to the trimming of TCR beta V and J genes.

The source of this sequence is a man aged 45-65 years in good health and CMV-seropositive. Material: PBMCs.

CDR3 bases: TGTGCCAGCAGTTCCTCAGGGGGCCGAGAGACCCAGTACTTC. It yields the protein CASSSSGGRETQYF. The V call is TRBV2, the J call TRBJ2-5; 8 nucleotides match TRBD1. J lost 4 bases, V lost 5 bases, and 6 bases had no gene match. CDR1 SNHLY and CDR2 FYNNEI come from the germline V gene. The CDR3 length is 14 residues.